This T cell receptor (beta chain) was sequenced in a study of T cells in Graves' hyperthyroidism and ophthalmopathy. Study-level findings and limits: Separation of ophthalmopathy from stable hyperthyroidism was achieved by a 13 V-J model.

A word on this clonotype: The antigen remains unidentified.

V shed 7 bases and J shed 1 base, with 9 bases lying between them. CDR1 and CDR2 (germline): MNHNS, SASEGT. This CDR3 has 13 amino acids. Amplification targeted TCR beta CDR3 regions from RNA transcripts. Carried out on the TCR CDR3, a first-round RT-PCR used the HTBI primer set. TCRdb re-called the multiplex PCR reads with MiXCR, one entry per CDR3 protein. The sample records roughly 420,000 distinct CDR3 sequences, roughly an eighth being singletons. Criteria for exclusion of patients were uncontrolled infection, other autoimmune disease, pregnancy or lactation. From under 12 ml of fresh peripheral blood, PBMCs were isolated.

The sequencing input was blood. This TCR came from a woman in her late teens or twenties with Graves' hyperthyroidism. The chain recombines TRBV6-1 with TRBJ2-3, with a possible D match to TRBD1 (6 bases). The CDR3 is CASKAGGTDTQYF. In DNA, the CDR3 is TGTGCCAGCAAGGCAGGGGGCACAGATACGCAGTATTTT.